What follows are 16 T cell receptor beta chains derived from one specimen sequenced in a study of OX40 agonist ivuxolimab in advanced cancers. Sequencing used immunoSEQ multiplex PCR; TCRdb keeps in-frame clones, though not all of them. The data hold 6,000 to 8,000 clones, with 94% observed a single time. The sequencing used CD4+ or CD8+ T cells sorted from blood, collected in a trial of the OX40 agonist ivuxolimab. The receptors come from an adult with an advanced solid tumor such as melanoma, head and neck, liver or kidney cancer.

The J gene is TRBJ2-7, the V gene TRBV2; D is perhaps TRBD1 (5 bases). Germline CDR1 SNHLY, CDR2 FYNNEI. CDR3 length equals 12 residues. V lost 7 bases to trimming and J lost 3 bases, with 10 bases between them. This CDR3 reads CASNTGLYEQYF. DNA of the CDR3: TGTGCCAGCAACACAGGCCTCTACGAGCAGTACTTC.

The chain combines TRBV7-2 with TRBJ1-3; TRBD1 might be the D (5 bases). CDR1 is SGHTA, CDR2 FQGNSA, per germline. Trimming shortened V by 4 bases and J by 0 bases, and 13 bases separated the two germline ends. The CDR3 runs 16 residues. CDR3 bases: TGTGCCAGCAGCTGGGACTCTCCGCTCTCTGGAAACACCATATATTTT. It encodes CASSWDSPLSGNTIYF.

This chain links TRBV28 with TRBJ1-2, with D uncertain. CDR3 size: 14 residues. The germline gives CDR1 MDHEN, CDR2 SYDVKM. V was clipped by 5 bases and J by 0 bases, with 10 bases between them. The CDR3 sequence is CASSPAGANYGYTF. DNA for the CDR3: TGTGCCAGCAGTCCGGCAGGAGCTAACTATGGCTACACCTTC.

CDR3 loop: CASGGLAGGDTQYF. CDR3 nucleotides: TGCGCCAGCGGGGGACTAGCGGGAGGAGATACGCAGTATTTT. The V call is TRBV10-2, the J call TRBJ2-3, with 15 bases lining up with TRBD2. The CDR3 length is 14 residues. Germline CDR1 and CDR2: WSHSY and SAAADI. With V trimmed by 8 bases and J by 5 bases, 2 bases remained unmatched.

This chain uses TRBV9 with TRBJ2-7; 10 bases are a match to TRBD2. V gave up 0 bases and J gave up 6 bases; unmatched junction bases: 9. The germline gives CDR1 SGDLS, CDR2 YYNGEE. CDR3 length: 16 amino acids. This chain's CDR3 is CASSVGSAGGPSEQYF. The CDR3 nucleotides read TGTGCCAGCAGCGTAGGCTCAGCGGGAGGGCCTTCCGAGCAGTACTTC.

This chain connects TRBV11-2 to TRBJ2-1, with TRBD1 matching over 8 bases. Germline trimming cut 6 bases from V and 3 bases from J; bases unmatched to any gene: 7. Germline V gene lookup returns CDR1 SGHAT and CDR2 FQNNGV. This CDR3 has 15 residues. CDR3 sequence: CASSLRGQVYNEQFF. The CDR3 DNA follows: TGTGCCAGCAGTCTTAGGGGACAGGTCTACAATGAGCAGTTCTTC.

The chain recombines TRBV10-3 with TRBJ1-1; D possibly corresponds to TRBD1 (6 bases). The germline V and J ends were trimmed by 3 bases and 4 bases, with 12 bases remaining between them. CDR3 length: 14 amino acids. Germline V gene data show CDR1 as ENHRY and CDR2 as SYGVKD. CDR3 in DNA: TGTGCCATCAGTGAAACACAGGGTGCCACTGAAGCTTTCTTT. Translating gives CAISETQGATEAFF.

The chain uses TRBV19 and TRBJ2-1; D is uncertain. The CDR3 contains 12 residues. Per the germline V gene, CDR1 is LNHDA and CDR2 is SQIVND (reference sequence). V was shortened by 5 bases and J by 10 bases, with 12 bases between the two germline ends. This chain's CDR3 is CASSLGSPEQFF. The CDR3 DNA follows: TGTGCCAGTAGTCTCGGAAGTCCCGAGCAGTTCTTC.

In this sample, this clone turned up once. This rearrangement joins TRBV2 to TRBJ2-7; TRBD2 agrees at 15 bases. J lost 2 bases, V lost 7 bases, and 6 bases had no gene match. The germline V gene encodes CDR1 SNHLY and CDR2 FYNNEI. CDR3 length: 16 amino acids. The CDR3 is CASTGGTSGRPYEQYF. DNA for the CDR3: TGTGCCAGCACCGGGGGGACTAGCGGGAGGCCCTACGAGCAGTACTTC.

The chain joins TRBV9 to TRBJ2-7; 9 nucleotides line up with TRBD1. Germline assignment: CDR1 SGDLS and CDR2 YYNGEE. The CDR3 is 16 amino acids. J was trimmed by 6 bases and V by 2 bases; bases with no gene match: 12. As DNA, the CDR3 is TGTGCCAGCAGCGTCCTTCCCGGGACAGGGAGGAGCGAGCAGTACTTC. Translation gives CASSVLPGTGRSEQYF. The full variable domain, with the rest looked up from reference TRBV9 and TRBJ2-7, is DSGVTQTPKHLITATGQRVTLRCSPRSGDLSVYWYQQSLDQGLQFLIQYYNGEERAKGNILERFSAQQFPDLHSELNLSSLELGDSALYFCASSVLPGTGRSEQYFGPGTRLTVT.

The chain links TRBV2 to TRBJ2-3; 9 positions match TRBD2. The CDR3 covers 14 residues. The junction had 3 bases not matched to a gene; V was cut back by 8 bases and J by 0 bases. CDR1 SNHLY and CDR2 FYNNEI come from the germline V gene. This CDR3 is CASLAGPSTDTQYF. CDR3 nucleotide sequence: TGTGCCAGCCTAGCGGGGCCTAGCACAGATACGCAGTATTTT.

This clone has just one count. The V gene is TRBV5-1, the J gene TRBJ2-3; 8 bases are a match to TRBD2. Per the germline V gene, CDR1 is SGHRS and CDR2 is YFSETQ. With V trimmed by 0 bases and J by 0 bases, 3 bases remained unmatched. CDR3 size: 16 residues. CDR3 nucleotides: TGCGCCAGCAGCTTGGGGGCTAGCGGGAGCACAGATACGCAGTATTTT. It codes for CASSLGASGSTDTQYF.

This sequence joins TRBV9 and TRBJ2-1; TRBD2 agrees at 14 bases. CDR1 and CDR2 from the germline V gene are SGDLS and YYNGEE. The V gene end was trimmed by 0 bases and the J gene end by 9 bases; junction bases not matched to a gene: 5. The CDR3 is 16 residues long. This chain's CDR3 is CASSVEGLAGVSEQFF. The CDR3 nucleotides read TGTGCCAGCAGCGTAGAGGGACTAGCGGGAGTATCTGAGCAGTTCTTC.

The V gene is TRBV29-1, the J gene TRBJ2-7; D unclear. The V and J ends lost 6 bases and 4 bases respectively, with 10 bases between them. The CDR3 length is 11 residues. CDR1 is SQVTM and CDR2 is ANQGSEA in the germline V gene. The CDR3 DNA reads as TGCAGCGTCGAAAGTGGTTACGAGCAGTACTTC. Protein product: CSVESGYEQYF.

Only one count was recorded for this clone. The chain employs TRBV23-1 and TRBJ2-5, with 14 bases aligning to TRBD2. TRBV23-1 is an ORF, and what it does is uncertain. This CDR3 region has 18 residues. The V and J ends lost 8 bases and 5 bases, in that order; junction bases with no gene match: 16. CDR3 region: CASPRESGTSGSGETQYF. CDR3 in DNA: TGCGCCAGCCCCAGGGAGTCCGGGACTAGCGGGAGTGGGGAGACCCAGTACTTC.

This sequence joins TRBV28 and TRBJ1-2; no definite D call. The CDR3 runs 12 residues. CDR1 and CDR2 from the germline V gene are MDHEN and SYDVKM. V was trimmed by 5 bases and J by 4 bases, leaving 8 bases between them. In nucleotides, the CDR3 is TGTGCCAGCAGTCCGATCTCCTATGGCTACACCTTC. Amino acids: CASSPISYGYTF.